Listed here are 19 T cell receptor beta chains from one sample, sequenced in a study of T-cell reconstitution after alpha-beta-depleted transplantation in children listed by TCRdb under 2016. The sample's time point, from its label and the paper: day 60 (about 2 months) after transplantation. The intended sense of this specimen's treatment or condition label: allogeneic hematopoietic cell transplantation with graft depleted of TCRalphabeta T cells and CD19 B cells. The receptor library was made with PCR. Data came from an Illumina HiSeq 2500. TCR libraries were prepared with molecular barcoding, using unique molecular identifiers to normalize TCRbeta repertoire quantification. The public reads were run again by TCRdb, first through fastp at Q25 and then through MiXCR, and only productive beta chains were kept. Every distinct CDR3 protein forms one entry, paired with its most common genes and DNA. The sample table contains approximately 97,000 distinct CDR3 sequences; only one count was recorded for approximately 6% of them. About 6.1% of the sample belongs to the ten largest clones.

Here the sequenced sample was PBMCs, mostly from graft donor cells, taken 60 days after TCRalphabeta/CD19-depleted stem cell transplant. The receptors derive from a female patient aged 2-9 years who had a stem cell transplant for Fanconi anemia, so the T cells may come from the graft donor.

This clonotype has more than one count but fewer than ten. V is TRBV29-1 and J is TRBJ1-2, with D unclear. This CDR3 spans 16 amino acids. Germline CDR1 is SQVTM and CDR2 is ANQGSEA. Trimming removed 4 bases at V and 5 bases at J, with 23 bases between. The CDR3 bases are TGCAGCGTTGTATCCCCCGAGTCTCAGAACCCATATGGCTACACCTTC. This codes for CSVVSPESQNPYGYTF.

In the case of this clonotype: Germline and junction disagree at one end, which may indicate a read error. The rearrangement uses TRBV12-3 or TRBV12-4 and TRBJ2-2; 9 bases map to TRBD2. This CDR3 has 19 amino acids. In nucleotides, the CDR3 is TGTGCCAGCTGTTTAGTGGCTAGCGGGAAATACGCGAACACCGGGGAGCTGTTTTTT. Encoded protein: CASCLVASGKYANTGELFF.

This clonotype was counted many times. This chain joins TRBV5-1 and TRBJ2-5, with 13 bases identical to TRBD2. The ends lost 0 bases at V and 3 bases at J; junction bases unmatched: 11. The germline CDR1 and CDR2 sequences are SGHRS and YFSETQ. CDR3 length equals 19 residues. CDR3 nucleotides: TGCGCCAGCAGCTTGGCCCGAACTAGCGGGAGGGATTTAGAAGAGACCCAGTACTTC. Residues: CASSLARTSGRDLEETQYF.

The table lists this clonotype with many counts. V usage is TRBV6-5 and J usage is TRBJ1-1; D is perhaps TRBD1 (6 bases). Trimming took 2 bases from V and 8 from J, leaving 12 bases between them. The CDR3 length is 13 residues. Germline lookup yields CDR1 MNHEY and CDR2 SVGAGI. CDR3 region: CASSYPQGREAFF. The CDR3 DNA reads TGTGCCAGCAGTTACCCTCAGGGGAGGGAAGCTTTCTTT.

The J gene is TRBJ1-1, the V gene TRBV12-3 or TRBV12-4, with 10 bases matching TRBD1. With 6 bases clipped from V and 7 bases from J, the junction kept 11 bases outside the gene matches. This CDR3 spans 15 amino acids. The CDR3, as DNA: TGTGCCAGCAGCCCTGGACAGGGGGGATCAGGTGAAGCTTTCTTT. It codes for CASSPGQGGSGEAFF.

This clonotype was counted ten times or more. V gene TRBV4-1 combines with J gene TRBJ1-3; D may be TRBD1 (6 bases). The CDR3 length is 16 residues. Germline CDR1 reads MGHRA; CDR2 reads YSYEKL. V was clipped by 5 bases and J by 0 bases, with 14 bases between them. The CDR3: CASSRLHRASGNTIYF. In nucleotides, the CDR3 is TGCGCCAGCAGCAGGTTACACAGGGCCTCTGGAAACACCATATATTTT.

This clonotype was observed many times. The chain uses TRBV29-1 and TRBJ2-5; 7 bases align to TRBD2. In germline, CDR1 is SQVTM, CDR2 ANQGSEA. The V segment lost 6 bases and the J segment 9 bases; nucleotides outside the gene matches: 7. The CDR3 runs to 11 residues. The CDR3: CSVVTLASQYF. The CDR3 DNA reads TGCAGCGTGGTTACACTAGCGTCCCAGTACTTC.

This clonotype was detected many times. The chain uses TRBV28 and TRBJ2-5; 7 bases line up with TRBD1. Germline CDR1 is MDHEN and CDR2 is SYDVKM. There are 16 residues in the CDR3. J lost 4 bases, V lost 4 bases, and 12 bases had no gene match. The CDR3 sequence is CASSSRQGEAGETQYF. The CDR3 DNA reads as TGTGCCAGCAGTTCCCGACAGGGTGAAGCTGGAGAGACCCAGTACTTC.

This chain joins TRBV7-9 and TRBJ1-3; D remains unclear. V shed 1 base and J shed 4 bases, with 5 bases lying between them. The CDR3 contains 13 residues. The germline CDR1 and CDR2 sequences are SEHNR and FQNEAQ (reference sequence). The CDR3 loop reads CASSLGGGNTIYF. In DNA, the CDR3 is TGTGCCAGCAGCTTAGGGGGAGGAAACACCATATATTTT.

This rearrangement joins TRBV7-2 to TRBJ2-7, with unresolved D. The CDR3 has 14 residues. V was clipped by 5 bases and J by 0 bases, with 11 bases between them. From germline, CDR1 is SGHTA and CDR2 FQGNSA. CDR3 sequence: CASSHLSNSYEQYF. The CDR3 DNA reads TGTGCCAGCAGCCACCTTAGCAACTCCTACGAGCAGTACTTC.

This chain links TRBV2 with TRBJ2-5; no firm D call. V shed 7 bases and J shed 1 base, with 10 bases lying between them. The CDR3 loop spans 13 amino acids. Per the germline V gene, CDR1 is SNHLY and CDR2 is FYNNEI. This CDR3 reads CASNPPLQETQYF. For the CDR3, the DNA is TGTGCCAGCAATCCCCCGCTCCAAGAGACCCAGTACTTC.

The chain carries TRBV2 and TRBJ2-3; tentative D call: TRBD2 (5 bases). There are 12 residues in the CDR3. In germline, CDR1 is SNHLY, CDR2 FYNNEI. Trimming pared 6 bases from V and 5 bases from J, leaving 9 bases between. CDR3 DNA: TGTGCCAGCAGCGCCGGGGTAGATACGCAGTATTTT. As protein: CASSAGVDTQYF.

The table lists this clonotype with many counts. V usage is TRBV7-2 and J usage is TRBJ2-7; D possibly corresponds to TRBD1 (5 bases). The germline V gene has CDR1 SGHTA and CDR2 FQGNSA. V was pared by 5 bases and J by 4 bases, with 15 bases between. This CDR3 is 14 amino acids long. CDR3 region: CASSLQVIGYEQYF. CDR3 nucleotide sequence: TGTGCCAGCAGCCTACAGGTTATAGGTTACGAGCAGTACTTC. Drawing the rest from reference TRBV7-2 and TRBJ2-7, the complete variable domain is GAGVSQSPSNKVTEKGKDVELRCDPISGHTALYWYRQSLGQGLEFLIYFQGNSAPDKSGLPSDRFSAERTGGSVSTLTIQRTQQEDSAVYLCASSLQVIGYEQYFGPGTRLTVT.

This clonotype was observed at least ten times. This sequence joins TRBV10-3 and TRBJ2-1; tentative D call: TRBD1 (7 bases). Germline-derived CDR1 and CDR2 are ENHRY and SYGVKD. This CDR3 region has 20 residues. The V end lost 0 bases, the J end lost 2 bases, and 23 bases lay between the germline ends. CDR3: CAISESGTRRGGTAYNEQFF. The CDR3 DNA follows: TGTGCCATCAGTGAGTCGGGAACTCGGCGAGGAGGGACAGCCTACAATGAGCAGTTCTTC.

The V gene is TRBV3-1, the J gene TRBJ2-1; TRBD2 agrees at 9 bases. The CDR3 runs to 15 residues. V trimming: 4 bases; J trimming: 7 bases; junction bases outside the gene matches: 8. From germline, CDR1 is LGHDT and CDR2 YNNKEL (reference sequence). This CDR3 is CASSPGTSHWNEQFF. The DNA for the CDR3 is TGTGCCAGCAGCCCGGGGACTAGCCACTGGAATGAGCAGTTCTTC.

This clonotype was seen ten or more times. The rearrangement joins TRBV7-8 to TRBJ2-4; TRBD1 is a possible D gene (6 bases). CDR1 and CDR2 (germline): SGHVS, FQNEAQ. V shed 3 bases and J shed 3 bases, with 15 bases lying between them. The CDR3 loop spans 16 amino acids. The chain's CDR3 is CASSFEGHRFKNIQYF. CDR3 bases: TGTGCCAGCAGCTTTGAGGGACACAGATTCAAAAACATTCAGTACTTC.

At least ten counts were recorded for this clonotype. The chain recombines TRBV20-1 with TRBJ2-1; tentatively, D is TRBD1 or TRBD2 (6 bases each). The CDR3 is 15 amino acids. The germline V gene encodes CDR1 DFQATT and CDR2 SNEGSKA (reference sequence). Trimming pared 4 bases from V and 3 bases from J, leaving 16 bases between. CDR3 bases: TGCAGTGCTACCAGTCCTCGGGGGCGCTACAATGAGCAGTTCTTC. This gives the protein CSATSPRGRYNEQFF.

The chain carries TRBV7-2 and TRBJ1-1; 10 positions match TRBD1. Germline V gene lookup returns CDR1 SGHTA and CDR2 FQGNSA. The CDR3 spans 14 residues. V was clipped by 1 base and J by 5 bases; unmatched bases: 1. CDR3 DNA sequence: TGTGCCAGCAGCTTAGGGGGACAGGGGACTGAAGCTTTCTTT. Translating gives CASSLGGQGTEAFF.

The table lists this clonotype with many counts. This chain links TRBV18 with TRBJ2-5; D unclear. Germline V lookup: CDR1 KGHSH, CDR2 LQKENI. Trimming left V 2 bases short and J 3 bases short, with 4 bases between. The CDR3 has 12 residues. CDR3 in amino acids: CASSPGEETQYF. The DNA for the CDR3 is TGTGCCAGCTCACCAGGGGAAGAGACCCAGTACTTC.